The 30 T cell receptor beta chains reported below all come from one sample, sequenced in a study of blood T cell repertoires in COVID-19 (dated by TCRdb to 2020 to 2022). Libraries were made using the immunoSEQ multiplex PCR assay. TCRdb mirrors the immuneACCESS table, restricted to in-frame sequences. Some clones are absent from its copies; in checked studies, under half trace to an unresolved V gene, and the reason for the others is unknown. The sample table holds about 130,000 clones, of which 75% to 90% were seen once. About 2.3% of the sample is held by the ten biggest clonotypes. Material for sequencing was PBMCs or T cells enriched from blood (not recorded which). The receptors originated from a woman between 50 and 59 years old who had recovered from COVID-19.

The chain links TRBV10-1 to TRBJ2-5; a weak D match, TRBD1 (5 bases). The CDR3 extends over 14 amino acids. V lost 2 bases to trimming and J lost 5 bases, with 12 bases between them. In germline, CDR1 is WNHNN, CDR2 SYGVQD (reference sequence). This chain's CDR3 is CASSEGQGVETQYF. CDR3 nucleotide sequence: TGCGCCAGCAGTGAGGGGCAGGGTGTGGAGACCCAGTACTTC.

CDR3 sequence: CSASSVQTGFNEKLFF. In nucleotides, the CDR3 is TGCAGTGCTAGTTCGGTCCAGACCGGGTTTAATGAAAAACTGTTTTTT. The V call is TRBV20-1, the J call TRBJ1-4; no definite D call. Germline CDR1 DFQATT, CDR2 SNEGSKA (reference sequence). The CDR3 consists of 16 residues. The V end lost 3 bases, the J end lost 4 bases, and 18 bases lay between the germline ends.

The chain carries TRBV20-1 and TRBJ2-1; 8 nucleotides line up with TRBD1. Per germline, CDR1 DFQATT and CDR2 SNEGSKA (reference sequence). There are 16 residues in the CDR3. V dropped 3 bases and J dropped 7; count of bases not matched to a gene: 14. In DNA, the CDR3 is TGCAGTGCTAGTATCAGTGGCAGGGGGCCTCGGAATGAGCAGTTCTTC. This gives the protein CSASISGRGPRNEQFF.

Here the CDR3 reads CASSHRDSNTEAFF. For the CDR3, the DNA is TGTGCCAGCAGCCACCGGGACAGTAACACTGAAGCTTTCTTT. The genes are TRBV7-9 and TRBJ1-1; TRBD1 matches 7 bases. This CDR3 has 14 amino acids. The V and J ends lost 5 bases and 2 bases, in that order; junction bases with no gene match: 5. Germline CDR1 is SEHNR and CDR2 is FQNEAQ (reference sequence).

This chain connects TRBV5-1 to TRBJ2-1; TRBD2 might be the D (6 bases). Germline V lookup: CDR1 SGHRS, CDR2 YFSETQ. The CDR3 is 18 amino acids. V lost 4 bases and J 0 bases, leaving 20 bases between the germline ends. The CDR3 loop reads CASSIPRSLASSYNEQFF. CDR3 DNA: TGCGCCAGCAGCATACCAAGGAGTCTAGCGAGCTCCTACAATGAGCAGTTCTTC.

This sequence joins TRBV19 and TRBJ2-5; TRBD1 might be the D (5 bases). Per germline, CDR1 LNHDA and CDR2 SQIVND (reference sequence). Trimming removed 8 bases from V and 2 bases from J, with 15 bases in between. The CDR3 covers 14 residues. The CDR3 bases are TGTGCCAGTCGTCTCAGGGCTTGGCAAGAGACCCAGTACTTC. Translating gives CASRLRAWQETQYF.

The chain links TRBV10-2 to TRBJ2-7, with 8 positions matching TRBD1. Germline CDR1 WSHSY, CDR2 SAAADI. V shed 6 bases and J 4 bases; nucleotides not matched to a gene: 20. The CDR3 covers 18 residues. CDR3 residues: CASSDRGPLGLPLYEQYF. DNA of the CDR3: TGCGCCAGCAGCGACAGGGGACCTTTGGGCCTACCACTTTACGAGCAGTACTTC.

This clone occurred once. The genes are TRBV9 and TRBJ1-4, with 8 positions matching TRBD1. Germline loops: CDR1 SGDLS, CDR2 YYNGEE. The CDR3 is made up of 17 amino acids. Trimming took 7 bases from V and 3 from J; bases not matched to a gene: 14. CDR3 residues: CASASGQGGLANEKLFF. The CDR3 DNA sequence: TGTGCCAGCGCCAGTGGACAGGGAGGCTTGGCTAATGAAAAACTGTTTTTT. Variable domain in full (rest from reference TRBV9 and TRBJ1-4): DSGVTQTPKHLITATGQRVTLRCSPRSGDLSVYWYQQSLDQGLQFLIQYYNGEERAKGNILERFSAQQFPDLHSELNLSSLELGDSALYFCASASGQGGLANEKLFFGSGTQLSVL.

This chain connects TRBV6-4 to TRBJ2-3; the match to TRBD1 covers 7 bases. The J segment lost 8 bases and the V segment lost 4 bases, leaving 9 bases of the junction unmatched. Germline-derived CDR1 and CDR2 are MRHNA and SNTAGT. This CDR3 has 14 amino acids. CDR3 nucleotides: TGTGCCAGCAGTGTCGACAGGGTTGGCGGTACGCAGTATTTT. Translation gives CASSVDRVGGTQYF.

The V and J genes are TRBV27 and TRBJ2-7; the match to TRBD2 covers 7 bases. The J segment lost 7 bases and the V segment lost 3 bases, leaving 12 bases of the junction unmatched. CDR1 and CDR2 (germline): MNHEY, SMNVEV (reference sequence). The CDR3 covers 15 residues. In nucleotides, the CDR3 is TGTGCCAGCAGTTTTGGTGGGGGGGTTACGTTTGAGCAGTACTTC. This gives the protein CASSFGGGVTFEQYF.

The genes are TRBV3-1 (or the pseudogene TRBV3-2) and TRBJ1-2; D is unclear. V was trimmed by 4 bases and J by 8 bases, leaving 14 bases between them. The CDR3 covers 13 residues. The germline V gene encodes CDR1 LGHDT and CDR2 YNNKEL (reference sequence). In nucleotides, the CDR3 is TGTGCCAGCAGCCCCCTGAGATCCGAGGGCTACACCTTC. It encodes CASSPLRSEGYTF.

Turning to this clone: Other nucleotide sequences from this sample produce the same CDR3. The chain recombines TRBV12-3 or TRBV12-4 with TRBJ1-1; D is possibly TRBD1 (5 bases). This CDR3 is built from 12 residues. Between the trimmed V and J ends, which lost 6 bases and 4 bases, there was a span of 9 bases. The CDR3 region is CASSPGFTEAFF. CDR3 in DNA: TGTGCCAGCAGCCCAGGGTTCACTGAAGCTTTCTTT.

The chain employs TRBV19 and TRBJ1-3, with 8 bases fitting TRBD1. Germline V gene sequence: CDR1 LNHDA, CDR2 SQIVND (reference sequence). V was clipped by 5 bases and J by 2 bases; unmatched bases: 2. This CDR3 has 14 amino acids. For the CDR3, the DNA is TGTGCCAGTAGTGTACAGGGGGCTGGAAACACCATATATTTT. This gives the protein CASSVQGAGNTIYF.

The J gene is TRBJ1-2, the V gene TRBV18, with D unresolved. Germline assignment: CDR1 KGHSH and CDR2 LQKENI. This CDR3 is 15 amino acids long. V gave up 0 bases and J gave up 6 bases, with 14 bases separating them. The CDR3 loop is CASSPPDGRGNGYTF. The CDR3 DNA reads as TGTGCCAGCTCACCACCTGACGGTCGCGGGAATGGCTACACCTTC.

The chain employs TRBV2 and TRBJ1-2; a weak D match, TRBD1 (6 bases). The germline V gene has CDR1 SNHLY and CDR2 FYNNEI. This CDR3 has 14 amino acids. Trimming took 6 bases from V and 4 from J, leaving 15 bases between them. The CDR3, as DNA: TGTGCCAGCAGCCTAACAGGGATGGGCTATGGCTACACCTTC. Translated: CASSLTGMGYGYTF.

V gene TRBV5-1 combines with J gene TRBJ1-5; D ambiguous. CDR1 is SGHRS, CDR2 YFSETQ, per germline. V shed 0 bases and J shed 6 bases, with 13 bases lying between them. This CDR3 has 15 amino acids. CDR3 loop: CASSLGPLAGQPQHF. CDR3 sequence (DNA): TGCGCCAGCAGCTTGGGGCCCCTGGCGGGTCAGCCCCAGCATTTT.

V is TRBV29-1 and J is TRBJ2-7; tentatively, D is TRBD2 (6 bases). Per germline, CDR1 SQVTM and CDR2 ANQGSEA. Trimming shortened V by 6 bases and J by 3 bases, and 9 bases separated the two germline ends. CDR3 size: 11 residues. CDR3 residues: CSVRTNYEQYF. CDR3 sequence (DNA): TGCAGCGTACGGACTAACTACGAGCAGTACTTC.

The CDR3 coding sequence is TGCAGCGGACAGGGGGAGGGCTACGAGCAGTACTTC. Its translation is CSGQGEGYEQYF. The chain employs TRBV29-1 and TRBJ2-7, with 9 nucleotides matching TRBD1. The CDR3 is 12 residues long. Trimming removed 7 bases from V and 3 bases from J; junction bases left unmatched: 4. From germline, CDR1 is SQVTM and CDR2 ANQGSEA.

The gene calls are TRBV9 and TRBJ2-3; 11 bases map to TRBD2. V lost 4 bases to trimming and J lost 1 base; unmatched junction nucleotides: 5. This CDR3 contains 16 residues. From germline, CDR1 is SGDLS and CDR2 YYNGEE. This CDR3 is CASSSGLADGTDTQYF. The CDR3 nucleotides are TGTGCCAGCAGCTCGGGACTAGCGGATGGCACAGATACGCAGTATTTT.

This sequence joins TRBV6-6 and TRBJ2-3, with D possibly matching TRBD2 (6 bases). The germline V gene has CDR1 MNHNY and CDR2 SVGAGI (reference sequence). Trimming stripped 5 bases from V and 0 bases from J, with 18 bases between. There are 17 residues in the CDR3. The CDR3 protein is CASSPLTDGTSTDTQYF. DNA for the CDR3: TGTGCCAGCAGTCCACTAACAGACGGGACTAGCACAGATACGCAGTATTTT.

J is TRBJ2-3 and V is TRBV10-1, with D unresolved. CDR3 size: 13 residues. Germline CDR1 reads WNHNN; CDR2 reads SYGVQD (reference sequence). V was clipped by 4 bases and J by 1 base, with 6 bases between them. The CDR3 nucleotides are TGCGCCAGCAGTGGAGCCGGCACAGATACGCAGTATTTT. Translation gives CASSGAGTDTQYF.

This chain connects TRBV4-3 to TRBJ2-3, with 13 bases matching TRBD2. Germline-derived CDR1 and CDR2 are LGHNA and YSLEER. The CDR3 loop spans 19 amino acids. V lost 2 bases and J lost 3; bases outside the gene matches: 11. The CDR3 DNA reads TGCGCCAGCAGCCAATCACGGACTAGCGGGGGCCCTCTTACAGATACGCAGTATTTT. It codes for CASSQSRTSGGPLTDTQYF.

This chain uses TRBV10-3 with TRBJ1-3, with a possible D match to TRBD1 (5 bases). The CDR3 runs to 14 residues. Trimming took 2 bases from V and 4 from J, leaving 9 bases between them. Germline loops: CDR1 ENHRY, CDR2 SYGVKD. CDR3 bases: TGTGCCATCAGTGAGCCCCGACAGGGAAACACCATATATTTT. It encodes CAISEPRQGNTIYF.

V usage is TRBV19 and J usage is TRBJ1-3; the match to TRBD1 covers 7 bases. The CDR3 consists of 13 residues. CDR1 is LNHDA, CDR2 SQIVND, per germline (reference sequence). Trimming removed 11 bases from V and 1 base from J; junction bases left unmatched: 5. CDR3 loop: CASLTGSGNTIYF. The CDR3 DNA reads TGTGCCTCTCTGACAGGGTCTGGAAACACCATATATTTT.

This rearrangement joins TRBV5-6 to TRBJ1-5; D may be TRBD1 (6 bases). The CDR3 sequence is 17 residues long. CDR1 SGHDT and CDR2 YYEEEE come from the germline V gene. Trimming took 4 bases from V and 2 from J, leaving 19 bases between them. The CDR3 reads CASSNGARGEGNQPQHF. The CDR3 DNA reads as TGTGCCAGCAGCAATGGGGCCAGGGGAGAGGGCAATCAGCCCCAGCATTTT.

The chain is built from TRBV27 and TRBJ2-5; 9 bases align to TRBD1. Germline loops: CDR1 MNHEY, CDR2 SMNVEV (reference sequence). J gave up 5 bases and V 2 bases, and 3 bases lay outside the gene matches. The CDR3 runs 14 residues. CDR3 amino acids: CASSLQGQGETQYF. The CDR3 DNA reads TGTGCCAGCAGTTTACAGGGACAGGGCGAGACCCAGTACTTC.

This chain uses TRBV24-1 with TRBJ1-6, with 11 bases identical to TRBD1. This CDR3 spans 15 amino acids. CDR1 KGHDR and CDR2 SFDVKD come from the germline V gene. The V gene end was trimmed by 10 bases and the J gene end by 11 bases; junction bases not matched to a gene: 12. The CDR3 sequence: CATAAPGQGAAPLHF. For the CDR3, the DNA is TGTGCCACAGCCGCACCCGGACAGGGGGCGGCACCCCTCCACTTT.

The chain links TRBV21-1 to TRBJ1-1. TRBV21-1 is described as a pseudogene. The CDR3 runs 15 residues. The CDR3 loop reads CASSKKGASGTEAFF. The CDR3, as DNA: TGTGCCAGCAGCAAAAAAGGTGCGAGCGGCACTGAAGCTTTCTTT.

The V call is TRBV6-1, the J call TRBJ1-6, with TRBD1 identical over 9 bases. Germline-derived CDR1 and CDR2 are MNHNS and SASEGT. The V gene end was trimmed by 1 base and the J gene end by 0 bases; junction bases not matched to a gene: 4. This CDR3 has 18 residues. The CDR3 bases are TGTGCCAGCAGTGAAGTAATGGGACAGGGCTCCTATAATTCACCCCTCCACTTT. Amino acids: CASSEVMGQGSYNSPLHF.

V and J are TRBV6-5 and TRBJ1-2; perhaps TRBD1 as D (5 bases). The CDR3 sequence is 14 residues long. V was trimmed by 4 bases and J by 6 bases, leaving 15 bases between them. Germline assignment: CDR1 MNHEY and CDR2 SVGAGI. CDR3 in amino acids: CASSSPGEWNGYTF. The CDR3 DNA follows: TGTGCCAGCAGTTCCCCGGGGGAATGGAATGGCTACACCTTC.